These T cell receptor beta chains were read from a single sample in a study of T-cell reconstitution after alpha-beta-depleted transplantation in children. MiXCR, applied by TCRdb to the PCR reads, yields one record per CDR3 protein. The table records about a million distinct CDR3 sequences, about 30% of them present only once. The sequencing here drew on PBMCs, mostly from graft donor cells, taken 360 days after TCRalphabeta/CD19-depleted stem cell transplant. These receptors all come from a boy under two years old who had a stem cell transplant for SCID, so the T cells may come from the graft donor. Both conserved end residues are part of each CDR3. A D gene is named only where the DNA matches it firmly. Some rows mark clone size as missing; the rest say once, few, many or name a class of expanded clone.

abundance	d_gene	v_gene	j_gene	CDR3aa	CDR3nt
-	TRBD1	TRBV19	TRBJ2-5	CASSRQRTGERETQYF	TGTGCCAGTAGTAGACAAAGGACAGGGGAGCGGGAGACCCAGTACTTC
-	TRBD2	TRBV29-1	TRBJ2-1	CSAEGLAGYNEQFF	TGCAGCGCTGAGGGACTAGCGGGTTACAATGAGCAGTTCTTC
few	TRBD1	TRBV10-3	TRBJ1-2	CAISESLQGGNYGYTF	TGTGCCATCAGTGAGTCCTTGCAGGGGGGTAACTATGGCTACACCTTC
many	-	TRBV12-3/TRBV12-4	TRBJ1-3	CASSLAGTGGNTIYF	TGTGCCAGCAGTTTAGCGGGGACGGGAGGAAACACCATATATTTT
-	-	TRBV5-1	TRBJ2-2	CASRSSETNTGELFF	TGCGCCAGCAGGTCCAGCGAAACCAACACCGGGGAGCTGTTTTTT
few	-	TRBV12-3/TRBV12-4	TRBJ2-5	CASSPLGRGRRETQYF	TGTGCCAGCAGTCCCTTGGGGCGGGGTAGGCGAGAGACCCAGTACTTC
-	-	TRBV4-1	TRBJ2-5	CASSPVGERQQETQYF	TGCGCCAGCAGCCCAGTGGGTGAGCGACAGCAAGAGACCCAGTACTTC
-	TRBD2	TRBV13	TRBJ2-5	CASSLGAGRDQETQYF	TGTGCCAGCAGCTTAGGAGCGGGGAGGGACCAAGAGACCCAGTACTTC
-	TRBD2	TRBV20-1	TRBJ2-2	CSARPSGGAGGELFF	TGCAGTGCTAGGCCTAGCGGGGGGGCAGGCGGGGAGCTGTTTTTT
once	TRBD2	TRBV12-3/TRBV12-4	TRBJ2-1	CASSLALRLAGGPGEQFF	TGTGCCAGCAGTTTAGCGCTCCGACTAGCGGGGGGGCCAGGGGAGCAGTTCTTC
-	-	TRBV5-1	TRBJ2-6	CASSFRPYSGANVLTF	TGCGCCAGCAGCTTTCGTCCTTATTCTGGGGCCAACGTCCTGACTTTC
few	TRBD1	TRBV18	TRBJ2-5	CASSPAGGRETQYF	TGTGCCAGCTCACCTGCAGGGGGCAGAGAGACCCAGTACTTC
-	-	TRBV28	TRBJ1-1	CASNAIQGPDEAFF	TGTGCCAGCAACGCTATACAGGGACCTGACGAAGCTTTCTTT
-	TRBD1	TRBV4-3	TRBJ1-1	CASRRTGERAFF	TGCGCCAGCAGGAGGACAGGGGAAAGAGCTTTCTTT
-	TRBD1	TRBV29-1	TRBJ2-1	CSVPSAGGYNEQFF	TGCAGCGTTCCATCCGCAGGGGGCTACAATGAGCAGTTCTTC
-	-	TRBV6-5	TRBJ2-7	CASSYLWSEAEQYF	TGTGCCAGCAGTTACCTCTGGAGTGAGGCCGAGCAGTACTTC
-	-	TRBV18	TRBJ2-7	CASSSGPGGYEQYF	TGTGCCAGCTCATCGGGACCTGGGGGCTACGAGCAGTACTTC
-	-	TRBV10-3	TRBJ2-7	CATLGTREQYF	TGTGCCACACTGGGGACGCGGGAGCAGTACTTC
few	-	TRBV5-1	TRBJ1-2	CASSLDSGNYGYTF	TGCGCCAGCAGCTTGGATAGTGGAAACTATGGCTACACCTTC
many	-	TRBV20-1	TRBJ2-7	CSARDSGRNYEQYF	TGCAGTGCTAGAGATTCCGGCAGAAACTACGAGCAGTACTTC
few	-	TRBV20-1	TRBJ2-1	CSATPDNLNEQFF	TGCAGTGCTACCCCGGACAACCTCAATGAGCAGTTCTTC
-	TRBD2	TRBV13	TRBJ2-5	CASSARGSGGPGFVRRQETQYF	TGTGCCAGCAGCGCCCGTGGTAGCGGGGGCCCGGGCTTTGTTCGTCGGCAAGAGACCCAGTACTTC
-	TRBD1	TRBV27	TRBJ1-5	CASSPSTGVLNQPQHF	TGTGCCAGCAGTCCCTCAACAGGGGTCCTCAATCAGCCCCAGCATTTT
-	TRBD1	TRBV12-5	TRBJ2-3	CASGQQGPSTDTQYF	TGTGCTAGTGGGCAACAGGGGCCTAGCACAGATACGCAGTATTTT
-	-	TRBV6-1	TRBJ1-1	CASSAIGLVREAFF	TGTGCCAGCAGTGCCATAGGGTTGGTTCGTGAAGCTTTCTTT
once	-	TRBV29-1	TRBJ1-2	CSAGGVWGYTF	TGCAGCGCCGGAGGGGTATGGGGCTACACCTTC
few	-	TRBV5-1	TRBJ2-1	CASSAVVVRVNEQFF	TGCGCCAGCAGCGCGGTCGTGGTACGGGTGAATGAGCAGTTCTTC
few	-	TRBV28	TRBJ1-1	CASSSPTPGGGTEAFF	TGTGCCAGCAGTTCCCCTACTCCGGGAGGGGGCACTGAAGCTTTCTTT
-	-	TRBV6-5	TRBJ1-1	CASSYSQGSVNTEAFF	TGTGCCAGCAGTTACTCTCAGGGATCCGTGAACACTGAAGCTTTCTTT
-	-	TRBV5-6	TRBJ2-1	CASSFMREQSNEQFF	TGTGCCAGCAGCTTTATGCGGGAACAGAGCAATGAGCAGTTCTTC
few	-	TRBV30	TRBJ2-1	CAWSVSDYNEQFF	TGTGCCTGGAGTGTCTCTGACTACAATGAGCAGTTCTTC
few	-	TRBV5-1	TRBJ2-3	CASSLVSGRLPPPDTQYF	TGCGCCAGCAGCTTGGTGTCGGGACGTCTCCCACCCCCAGATACGCAGTATTTT
-	-	TRBV7-9	TRBJ2-1	CASSRPRDTDRSEQFF	TGTGCCAGCAGCCGCCCCCGGGACACGGACCGAAGTGAGCAGTTCTTC
few	TRBD1	TRBV10-3	TRBJ1-5	CAARQGSNQPQHF	TGTGCCGCCCGACAGGGGAGCAATCAGCCCCAGCATTTT
-	TRBD1	TRBV10-3	TRBJ2-4	CASKGQGNIQYF	TGTGCCAGTAAGGGACAGGGAAACATTCAGTACTTC
-	TRBD1	TRBV6-2/TRBV6-3	TRBJ2-3	CASSYGGRGLRTDTQYF	TGTGCCAGCAGTTACGGGGGCAGGGGGCTTCGGACAGATACGCAGTATTTT